Listed below are T cell receptor beta chains from one sample, sequenced in a study of Ad26.COV2.S vaccination and SARS-CoV-2 variants. The assay was immunoSEQ multiplex PCR, and TCRdb's table has in-frame clones only and misses some. The sample carries about 400,000 clones, approximately 87% recorded once. The sample was peripheral blood, taken in a trial of Ad26.COV2.S vaccine versus placebo. All receptors come from a person aged 18-65 years who received the Ad26.COV2.S COVID-19 vaccine or a placebo. The CDR3 runs from the conserved cysteine through the conserved F or W. Fields, in order: D gene, J gene, V gene, clone size, CDR3 protein, CDR3 DNA. A D gene is named only where the DNA matches it firmly. The size of a clone is reported for some rows only, either as once, few or many, or as a class for expanded clones.

d_call: NA; j_call: TRBJ2-2; v_call: TRBV7-3; clone_size: NA; cdr3_aa: CASSPRTGELFF; cdr3_nt: TGTGCCAGCAGCCCCCGTACCGGGGAGCTGTTTTTT
d_call: NA; j_call: TRBJ1-1; v_call: TRBV5-6; clone_size: NA; cdr3_aa: CASSLVTGLEAFF; cdr3_nt: TGTGCCAGCAGCTTAGTGACCGGATTGGAAGCTTTCTTT
d_call: NA; j_call: TRBJ2-3; v_call: TRBV9; clone_size: NA; cdr3_aa: CASSVGAASDTQYF; cdr3_nt: TGTGCCAGCAGCGTAGGGGCAGCGTCAGATACGCAGTATTTT
d_call: NA; j_call: TRBJ2-7; v_call: TRBV12-3/TRBV12-4; clone_size: NA; cdr3_aa: CASSLGRYEQYF; cdr3_nt: TGTGCCAGCAGTTTAGGCAGGTACGAGCAGTACTTC
d_call: NA; j_call: TRBJ1-1; v_call: TRBV6-5; clone_size: NA; cdr3_aa: CASRQGQNTEAFF; cdr3_nt: TGTGCCAGCAGACAGGGACAGAACACTGAAGCTTTCTTT
d_call: TRBD2; j_call: TRBJ2-3; v_call: TRBV29-1; clone_size: NA; cdr3_aa: CSGLAGDLTDTQYF; cdr3_nt: TGCAGCGGCTTAGCGGGAGACCTCACAGATACGCAGTATTTT
d_call: NA; j_call: TRBJ1-1; v_call: TRBV28; clone_size: NA; cdr3_aa: CASSIQGLPAFF; cdr3_nt: TGTGCCAGCAGTATCCAGGGGCTCCCGGCTTTCTTT
d_call: NA; j_call: TRBJ2-1; v_call: TRBV6-5; clone_size: few; cdr3_aa: CASSYGAESSYNEQFF; cdr3_nt: TGTGCCAGCAGTTACGGGGCAGAGAGCTCCTACAATGAGCAGTTCTTC
d_call: NA; j_call: TRBJ2-5; v_call: TRBV10-2; clone_size: NA; cdr3_aa: CASSHGQSETQYF; cdr3_nt: TGCGCCAGCAGCCATGGTCAGTCGGAGACCCAGTACTTC
d_call: NA; j_call: TRBJ1-5; v_call: TRBV6-5; clone_size: once; cdr3_aa: CASSSYSNQPQHF; cdr3_nt: TGTGCCAGCAGTAGTTATAGCAATCAGCCCCAGCATTTT
d_call: TRBD1; j_call: TRBJ1-2; v_call: TRBV25-1; clone_size: NA; cdr3_aa: CAITPEGAYGYTF; cdr3_nt: TGTGCCATAACACCCGAGGGGGCCTATGGCTACACCTTC
d_call: NA; j_call: TRBJ1-5; v_call: TRBV24-1; clone_size: NA; cdr3_aa: CATGSTSNQPQHF; cdr3_nt: TGTGCCACCGGTTCTACTAGCAATCAGCCCCAGCATTTT
d_call: TRBD1; j_call: TRBJ1-1; v_call: TRBV7-9; clone_size: NA; cdr3_aa: CASRTTGTEAFF; cdr3_nt: TGTGCCAGCAGGACGACAGGGACTGAAGCTTTCTTT
d_call: TRBD1; j_call: TRBJ2-7; v_call: TRBV7-9; clone_size: NA; cdr3_aa: CASSLGDRARYEQYF; cdr3_nt: TGTGCCAGCAGCTTAGGGGACAGGGCCCGCTACGAGCAGTACTTC
d_call: NA; j_call: TRBJ2-7; v_call: TRBV19; clone_size: NA; cdr3_aa: CASTPSLGINEQYF; cdr3_nt: TGTGCCAGTACCCCATCTCTGGGGATCAACGAGCAGTACTTC
d_call: NA; j_call: TRBJ2-5; v_call: TRBV9; clone_size: NA; cdr3_aa: CASSVDTAYQETQYF; cdr3_nt: TGTGCCAGCAGCGTAGATACCGCGTACCAAGAGACCCAGTACTTC
d_call: NA; j_call: TRBJ2-1; v_call: TRBV7-2; clone_size: NA; cdr3_aa: CASSLATGLGSYNEQFF; cdr3_nt: TGTGCCAGCAGCTTAGCTACAGGGCTCGGATCCTACAATGAGCAGTTCTTC
d_call: TRBD1; j_call: TRBJ1-2; v_call: TRBV7-8; clone_size: NA; cdr3_aa: CASSWTGEGYGYTF; cdr3_nt: TGTGCCAGCAGCTGGACAGGGGAGGGCTATGGCTACACCTTC
d_call: NA; j_call: TRBJ2-2; v_call: TRBV28; clone_size: NA; cdr3_aa: CASSLSSGYTGELFF; cdr3_nt: TGTGCCAGCAGTTTGTCATCGGGTTACACCGGGGAGCTGTTTTTT
d_call: NA; j_call: TRBJ2-7; v_call: TRBV4-1; clone_size: NA; cdr3_aa: CASSQGRDAPYEQYF; cdr3_nt: TGCGCCAGCAGCCAAGGTAGGGACGCCCCCTACGAGCAGTACTTC
d_call: NA; j_call: TRBJ2-5; v_call: TRBV2; clone_size: few; cdr3_aa: CASSVFFSGEETQYF; cdr3_nt: TGTGCCAGCAGTGTTTTTTTTTCGGGGGAAGAGACCCAGTACTTC